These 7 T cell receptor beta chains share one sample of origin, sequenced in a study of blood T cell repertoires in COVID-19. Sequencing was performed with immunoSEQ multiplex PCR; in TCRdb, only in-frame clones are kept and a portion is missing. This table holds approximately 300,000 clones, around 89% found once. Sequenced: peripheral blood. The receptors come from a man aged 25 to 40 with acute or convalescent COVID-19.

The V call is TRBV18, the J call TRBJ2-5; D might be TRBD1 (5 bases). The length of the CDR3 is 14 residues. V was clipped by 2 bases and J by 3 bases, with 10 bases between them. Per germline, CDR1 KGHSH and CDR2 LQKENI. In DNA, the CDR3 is TGTGCCAGCTCACCAGCGACAGCTAAAGAGACCCAGTACTTC. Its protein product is CASSPATAKETQYF.

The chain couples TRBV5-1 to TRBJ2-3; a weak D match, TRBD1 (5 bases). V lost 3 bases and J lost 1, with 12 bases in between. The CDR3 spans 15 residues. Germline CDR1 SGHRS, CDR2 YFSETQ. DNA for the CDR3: TGCGCCAGCAGCTCTTGGACAATTCGCACAGATACGCAGTATTTT. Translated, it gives CASSSWTIRTDTQYF.

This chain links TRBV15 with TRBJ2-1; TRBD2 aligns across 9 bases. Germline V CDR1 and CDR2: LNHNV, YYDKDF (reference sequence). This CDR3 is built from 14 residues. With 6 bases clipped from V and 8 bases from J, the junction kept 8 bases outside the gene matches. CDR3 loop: CATRGASGKYEQFF. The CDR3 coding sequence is TGTGCCACCAGGGGGGCTAGCGGGAAATATGAGCAGTTCTTC. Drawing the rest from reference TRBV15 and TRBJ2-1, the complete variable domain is DAMVIQNPRYQVTQFGKPVTLSCSQTLNHNVMYWYQQKSSQAPKLLFHYYDKDFNNEADTPDNFQSRRPNTSFCFLDIRSPGLGDTAMYLCATRGASGKYEQFFGPGTRLTVL.

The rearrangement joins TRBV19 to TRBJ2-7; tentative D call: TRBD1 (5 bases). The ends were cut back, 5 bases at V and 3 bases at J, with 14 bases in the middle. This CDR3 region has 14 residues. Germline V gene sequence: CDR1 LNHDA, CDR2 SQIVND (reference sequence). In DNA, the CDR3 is TGTGCCAGTAGTCCAGGGCAAGGGAACTACGAGCAGTACTTC. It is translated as CASSPGQGNYEQYF.

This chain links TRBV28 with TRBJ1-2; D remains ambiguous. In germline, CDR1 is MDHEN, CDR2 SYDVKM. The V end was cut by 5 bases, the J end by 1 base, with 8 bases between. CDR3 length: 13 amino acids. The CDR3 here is CASSPNNNYGYTF. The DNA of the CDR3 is TGTGCCAGCAGTCCAAACAATAACTATGGCTACACCTTC.

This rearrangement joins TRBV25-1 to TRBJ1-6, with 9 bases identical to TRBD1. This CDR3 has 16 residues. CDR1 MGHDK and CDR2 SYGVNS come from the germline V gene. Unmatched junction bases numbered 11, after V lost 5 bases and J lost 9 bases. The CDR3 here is CASSLGLDRGASPLHF. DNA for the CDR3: TGTGCCAGCAGTTTGGGGTTAGACAGGGGGGCTTCACCCCTCCACTTT. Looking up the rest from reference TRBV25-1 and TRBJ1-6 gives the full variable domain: EADIYQTPRYLVIGTGKKITLECSQTMGHDKMYWYQQDPGMELHLIHYSYGVNSTEKGDLSSESTVSRIRTEHFPLTLESARPSHTSQYLCASSLGLDRGASPLHFGNGTRLTVT.

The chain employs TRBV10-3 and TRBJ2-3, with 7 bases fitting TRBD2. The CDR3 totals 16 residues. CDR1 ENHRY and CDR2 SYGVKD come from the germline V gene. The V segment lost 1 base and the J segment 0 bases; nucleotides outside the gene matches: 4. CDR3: CAISEWGGYSTDTQYF. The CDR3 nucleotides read TGTGCCATCAGTGAGTGGGGGGGATATAGCACAGATACGCAGTATTTT.